One and the same sample provided the 11 T cell receptor beta chains below, sequenced in a study of blood T cell repertoires in COVID-19 (dated by TCRdb to about 2020). Library construction relied on the immunoSEQ multiplex PCR assay. The source is immuneACCESS, and TCRdb retained only in-frame sequences with V and J called. Part of the clones is not carried over; for the studies checked, unresolved V genes explain less than half of this, and the remainder is unexplained. The sample table records 55,000 to 70,000 clones; approximately 87% of these occur just once. 6.9% of the sample belongs to the ten largest clones. The source material was peripheral blood. These receptors originate from a man in his sixties with active or convalescent COVID-19.

The rearrangement uses TRBV18 and TRBJ2-3; tentatively, D is TRBD2 (6 bases). Trimming shortened V by 5 bases and J by 2 bases, and 14 bases separated the two germline ends. This CDR3 spans 15 amino acids. Germline V gives CDR1 KGHSH, CDR2 LQKENI. Here the CDR3 reads CASSSPGLDTDTQYF. CDR3 coding DNA: TGTGCCAGCTCATCCCCGGGACTGGACACAGATACGCAGTATTTT.

The CDR3 here is CVTPGQTYNEQFF. Written as DNA, the CDR3 is TGTGTCACCCCGGGACAGACCTACAATGAGCAGTTCTTC. The rearrangement joins TRBV2 to TRBJ2-1, with 7 bases fitting TRBD1. The CDR3 has 13 amino acids. Germline loops: CDR1 SNHLY, CDR2 FYNNEI. Full variable domain (remainder filled in from reference TRBV2 and TRBJ2-1): EPEVTQTPSHQVTQMGQEVILRCVPISNHLYFYWYRQILGQKVEFLVSFYNNEISEKSEIFDDQFSVERPDGSNFTLKIRSTKLEDSAMYFCVTPGQTYNEQFFGPGTRLTVL.

The rearrangement uses TRBV7-2 and TRBJ2-7; 13 bases agree with TRBD2. The CDR3 has 16 amino acids. V gave up 1 base and J gave up 6 bases; unmatched junction bases: 6. Looked up from germline, CDR1 is SGHTA and CDR2 is FQGNSA. The CDR3 is CASSLVVGTSGTEQYF. CDR3 bases: TGTGCCAGCAGCTTAGTGGTCGGGACTAGCGGGACCGAGCAGTACTTC.

The rearrangement links TRBV7-7 to TRBJ1-2; D remains unclear. The germline V and J ends were trimmed by 6 bases and 2 bases, with 16 bases remaining between them. CDR1 SSHAT and CDR2 FNYEAQ come from the germline V gene (reference sequence). CDR3 length equals 15 residues. The CDR3 DNA sequence: TGTGCCAGCAGTCGACTCGACCGAACCAACTATGGCTACACCTTC. This encodes CASSRLDRTNYGYTF.

The gene calls are TRBV15 and TRBJ1-1; 9 bases are a match to TRBD1. The CDR3 has 18 residues. CDR1 is LNHNV and CDR2 is YYDKDF in the germline V gene (reference sequence). With V trimmed by 0 bases and J by 1 base, 9 bases remained unmatched. The CDR3 spells CATSRDSSMGQGNTEAFF. CDR3 in DNA: TGTGCCACCAGCAGAGACTCCTCGATGGGACAGGGGAACACTGAAGCTTTCTTT.

This chain connects TRBV5-5 to TRBJ1-6; D is undetermined. Germline V gives CDR1 SGHKS, CDR2 YYEKEE (reference sequence). CDR3 length: 15 residues. V lost 1 base and J 7 bases, leaving 12 bases between the germline ends. CDR3 DNA sequence: TGTGCCAGCAGCTTGCTGGTGACGGGGAATTCACCCCTCCACTTT. Translating it yields CASSLLVTGNSPLHF.

The chain is built from TRBV15 and TRBJ2-6; 9 bases line up with TRBD1. The CDR3 is 17 residues long. CDR1 is LNHNV, CDR2 YYDKDF, per germline (reference sequence). V lost 5 bases, J lost 1 base, and 6 bases stayed unmatched. For the CDR3, the DNA is TGTGCCACCAGCCCGGGACAGGGTATTTCTGGGGCCAACGTCCTGACTTTC. This codes for CATSPGQGISGANVLTF.

J is TRBJ2-3 and V is TRBV10-3, with TRBD2 identical over 13 bases. There are 15 residues in the CDR3. CDR1 is ENHRY and CDR2 is SYGVKD in the germline V gene. J was trimmed by 4 bases and V by 8 bases; bases with no gene match: 6. The CDR3 region has the DNA TGTGCCATCCGAGGGACTAGCGGGGCGGCAGATACGCAGTATTTT. Protein: CAIRGTSGAADTQYF.

The table lists this clone with a few counts. V gene TRBV2 combines with J gene TRBJ2-3; 8 nucleotides agree with TRBD2. V was clipped by 6 bases and J by 4 bases; unmatched bases: 9. The CDR3 runs to 15 residues. Germline V CDR1 and CDR2: SNHLY, FYNNEI. In DNA, the CDR3 is TGTGCCAGCAGGATCAGGAGCGGGAGTCCAGATACGCAGTATTTT. As protein: CASRIRSGSPDTQYF.

This clone has a handful of counts. V and J are TRBV27 and TRBJ1-2; 7 bases map to TRBD1. The CDR3 length is 13 residues. Per the germline V gene, CDR1 is MNHEY and CDR2 is SMNVEV (reference sequence). J lost 6 bases, V lost 6 bases, and 7 bases had no gene match. The chain's CDR3 is CASRPSDRDGYTF. CDR3 nucleotides: TGTGCCAGCAGGCCCAGCGACAGGGATGGCTACACCTTC.

V is TRBV7-2 and J is TRBJ1-2, with no clear D. The germline gives CDR1 SGHTA, CDR2 FQGNSA. V was pared by 0 bases and J by 1 base, with 12 bases between. The CDR3 sequence is 16 residues long. CDR3 residues: CASSLAWQVYNYGYTF. For the CDR3, the DNA is TGTGCCAGCAGCTTAGCTTGGCAGGTCTATAACTATGGCTACACCTTC.